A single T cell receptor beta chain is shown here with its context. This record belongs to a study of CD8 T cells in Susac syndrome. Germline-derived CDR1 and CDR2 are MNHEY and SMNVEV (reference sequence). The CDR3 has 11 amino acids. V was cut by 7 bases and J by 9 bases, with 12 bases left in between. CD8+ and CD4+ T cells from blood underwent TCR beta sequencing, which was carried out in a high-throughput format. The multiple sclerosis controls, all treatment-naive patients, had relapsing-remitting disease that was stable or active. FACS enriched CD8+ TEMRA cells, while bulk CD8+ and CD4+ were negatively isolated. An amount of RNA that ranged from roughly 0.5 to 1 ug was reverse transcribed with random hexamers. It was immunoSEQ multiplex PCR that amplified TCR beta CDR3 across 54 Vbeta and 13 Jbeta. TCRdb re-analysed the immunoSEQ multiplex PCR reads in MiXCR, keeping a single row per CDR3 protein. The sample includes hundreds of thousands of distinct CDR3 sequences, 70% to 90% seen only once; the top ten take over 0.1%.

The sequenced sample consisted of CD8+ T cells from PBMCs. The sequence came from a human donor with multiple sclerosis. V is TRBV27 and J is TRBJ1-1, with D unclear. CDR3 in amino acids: CASTHGAQAFF. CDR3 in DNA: TGTGCCAGCACCCATGGAGCCCAAGCTTTCTTT.